The 17 T cell receptor beta chains below come from one sample, sequenced in a study of blood T cell repertoires in COVID-19. Sequenced by immunoSEQ multiplex PCR; TCRdb stores in-frame clones only, minus some. This sample yields a few hundred thousand clones, of which 89% are seen a single time; around 4.6% belongs to the top ten. The sequenced sample consisted of peripheral blood. The receptors were gathered from a middle-aged woman who had recovered from COVID-19.

The gene calls are TRBV6-5 and TRBJ1-5, with 11 bases lining up with TRBD1. Germline values: CDR1 MNHEY, CDR2 SVGAGI. The trim removed 7 bases at V and 6 bases at J, leaving 5 bases unmatched. This CDR3 has 14 amino acids. CDR3 sequence reads: CASTGQGASQPQHF. CDR3 DNA: TGTGCCAGCACCGGACAGGGGGCGTCTCAGCCCCAGCATTTT.

The chain employs TRBV6-5 and TRBJ2-7; 11 positions agree with TRBD1. The CDR3 sequence is 14 residues long. With 6 bases clipped from V and 4 bases from J, the junction kept 5 bases outside the gene matches. The germline V gene has CDR1 MNHEY and CDR2 SVGAGI. The CDR3 region is CASSRTGGKYEQYF. In nucleotides, the CDR3 is TGTGCCAGCAGCAGGACAGGGGGCAAGTACGAGCAGTACTTC.

CDR3 residues: CASSQDLSGIGKGDTQYF. DNA for the CDR3: TGTGCCAGCAGCCAAGATCTTTCGGGGATCGGGAAAGGAGATACGCAGTATTTT. The rearrangement links TRBV3-1 (or the pseudogene TRBV3-2) to TRBJ2-3, with a weak D call TRBD2 (5 bases). This CDR3 has 18 residues. CDR1 LGHDT and CDR2 YNNKEL come from the germline V gene (reference sequence). With 0 bases removed from V and 5 bases from J, the gap between germline ends came to 21 bases.

The CDR3 region has the DNA TGCGCCAGCAGCTCTGGAGACAGGGTCGGAGTTCGGCGGGAGACCCAGTACTTC. Its translation: CASSSGDRVGVRRETQYF. The chain joins TRBV5-1 to TRBJ2-5; 7 positions agree with TRBD1. The CDR3 has 18 amino acids. Germline V lookup: CDR1 SGHRS, CDR2 YFSETQ. The V and J ends lost 3 bases and 5 bases, in that order; junction bases with no gene match: 19.

The chain is built from TRBV19 and TRBJ2-1; 9 bases match TRBD2. The V gene's germline CDR1 is LNHDA and CDR2 SQIVND (reference sequence). The CDR3 length is 14 residues. J was trimmed by 10 bases and V by 6 bases; bases with no gene match: 10. CDR3 in amino acids: CASRWREGPGEQFF. In DNA form, the CDR3 reads TGTGCCAGTAGGTGGCGGGAGGGCCCGGGGGAGCAGTTCTTC.

The chain has TRBV11-3 and TRBJ2-2; D gene ambiguous. V lost 6 bases and J 9 bases, leaving 11 bases between the germline ends. This CDR3 contains 12 residues. CDR1 SGHNT and CDR2 YENEEA come from the germline V gene. CDR3 protein: CASSLTGRELFF. For the CDR3, the DNA is TGTGCCAGCAGTCTCACCGGTCGGGAGCTGTTTTTT.

This clone was detected only a few times. This chain joins TRBV4-2 and TRBJ2-5; no firm D call. Trimming took off 5 bases at V and 7 bases at J, with 14 bases between the two ends. The length of the CDR3 is 13 residues. Germline V gene sequence: CDR1 LGHNA, CDR2 YNFKEQ. CDR3 sequence (DNA): TGTGCCAGCAGCGAACCGGGTGTAGGGACCCAGTACTTC. It specifies CASSEPGVGTQYF.

The chain joins TRBV6-4 to TRBJ2-1; TRBD2 matches 16 bases. Germline CDR1 and CDR2: MRHNA and SNTAGT. Germline trimming cut 0 bases from V and 0 bases from J; bases unmatched to any gene: 2. The CDR3 length is 19 residues. The CDR3 is CASSDSGLAGGSSYNEQFF. The CDR3, as DNA: TGTGCCAGCAGTGACTCGGGACTAGCGGGGGGGAGCTCCTACAATGAGCAGTTCTTC.

The gene calls are TRBV5-1 and TRBJ2-7, with TRBD2 matching over 9 bases. The J segment lost 4 bases and the V segment lost 7 bases, leaving 6 bases of the junction unmatched. Germline CDR1 SGHRS, CDR2 YFSETQ. This CDR3 region has 13 residues. The CDR3 protein is CASRGGAGYEQYF. CDR3 coding DNA: TGCGCCAGCCGCGGGGGGGCCGGGTACGAGCAGTACTTC.

V and J are TRBV14 and TRBJ2-7, with TRBD1 identical over 7 bases. Germline CDR1 and CDR2: SGHDN and FVKESK. J gave up 5 bases and V 4 bases, and 14 bases lay outside the gene matches. The CDR3 runs to 16 residues. CDR3 DNA: TGTGCCAGCAGCCTCAGACGGGACAGCTTAAGCGACGAGCAGTACTTC. Translating it yields CASSLRRDSLSDEQYF. Full variable domain (missing parts from reference TRBV14 and TRBJ2-7): EAGVTQFPSHSVIEKGQTVTLRCDPISGHDNLYWYRRVMGKEIKFLLHFVKESKQDESGMPNNRFLAERTGGTYSTLKVQPAELEDSGVYFCASSLRRDSLSDEQYFGPGTRLTVT.

The chain has TRBV11-2 and TRBJ2-2, with a possible D match to TRBD2 (5 bases). The CDR3 loop spans 13 amino acids. Germline V gives CDR1 SGHAT, CDR2 FQNNGV. V was shortened by 3 bases and J by 6 bases, with 8 bases between the two germline ends. CDR3 nucleotides: TGTGCCAGCAGCTTCCCTAGCTCCGGGGAGCTGTTTTTT. Protein sequence: CASSFPSSGELFF.

The chain carries TRBV2 and TRBJ1-4, with a possible D match to TRBD1 (5 bases). The CDR3 is made up of 14 amino acids. Trimming removed 3 bases from V and 10 bases from J, with 15 bases in between. CDR1 is SNHLY and CDR2 is FYNNEI in the germline V gene. CDR3 coding DNA: TGTGCCAGCAGTGACAGGGCAGGTGTTGGAAAACTGTTTTTT. It encodes CASSDRAGVGKLFF. Complete variable domain (other parts from reference TRBV2 and TRBJ1-4): EPEVTQTPSHQVTQMGQEVILRCVPISNHLYFYWYRQILGQKVEFLVSFYNNEISEKSEIFDDQFSVERPDGSNFTLKIRSTKLEDSAMYFCASSDRAGVGKLFFGSGTQLSVL.

The rearrangement joins TRBV7-3 to TRBJ2-1, with 8 bases lining up with TRBD2. Germline CDR1 SGHTA, CDR2 FQGTGA. The V gene end was trimmed by 3 bases and the J gene end by 5 bases; junction bases not matched to a gene: 3. The CDR3 length is 14 residues. The DNA for the CDR3 is TGTGCCAGCAGCTTGGCGGGGGGCCACAATGAGCAGTTCTTC. Protein: CASSLAGGHNEQFF.

J is TRBJ2-7 and V is TRBV24-1; maybe TRBD1 (5 bases). The CDR3 runs 12 residues. V was shortened by 3 bases and J by 5 bases, with 7 bases between the two germline ends. Germline V gene sequence: CDR1 KGHDR, CDR2 SFDVKD. CDR3 region: CATSDQGNEQYF. The CDR3 DNA reads as TGTGCCACCAGTGATCAGGGAAACGAGCAGTACTTC.

V gene TRBV19 combines with J gene TRBJ1-5; 7 nucleotides line up with TRBD1. CDR3 length equals 15 residues. The germline CDR1 and CDR2 sequences are LNHDA and SQIVND (reference sequence). V shed 6 bases, J shed 0 bases, and the junction held 5 bases outside the gene matches. This chain's CDR3 is CASSLQGPSNQPQHF. DNA of the CDR3: TGTGCCAGTAGCCTACAGGGGCCTAGCAATCAGCCCCAGCATTTT.

This clone occurred once. The rearrangement links TRBV6-2 or TRBV6-3 to TRBJ2-1, with D unclear. Trimming took off 2 bases at V and 2 bases at J, with 13 bases between the two ends. CDR3 size: 16 residues. CDR1 and CDR2 from the germline V gene are MNHEY and SVGEGT. DNA for the CDR3: TGTGCCAGCAGTTACCTCGATGGCGGTACCTACAATGAGCAGTTCTTC. It is translated as CASSYLDGGTYNEQFF.

The V and J genes are TRBV6-2 or TRBV6-3 and TRBJ2-7, with 16 positions matching TRBD2. The CDR3 length is 15 residues. CDR1 is MNHEY and CDR2 is SVGEGT in the germline V gene. J lost 4 bases, V lost 6 bases, and 3 bases had no gene match. The CDR3 reads CASSLGLAGGYEQYV. The CDR3 region has the DNA TGTGCCAGCAGCTTGGGACTAGCGGGAGGGTACGAGCAGTACGTC.